The entry below describes one TCR beta chain. In the study's own analysis: Estimated nucleated cell counts came from reference gene primer amplification. The protocol was immunoSEQ multiplex PCR, while the TCRdb copy is restricted to in-frame clones and leaves out a portion. V, J and clone size were drawn from that table, and D and trimming were deduced from the DNA. The data show more than 50,000 clones, approximately 90% seen once. This sample was taken from a study of blood T cell repertoires in COVID-19. About the research overall: The United States, Italy and Spain supplied acute and convalescent COVID-19 samples. Sample material is recorded as cDNA or gDNA derived from T cells, B-cell-depleted T cells, or PBMCs.

The ends lost 5 bases at V and 8 bases at J; junction bases unmatched: 16. The CDR3 runs to 17 residues. Germline CDR1 and CDR2: MNHEY and SMNVEV (reference sequence). The sequencing input was peripheral blood. The chain is built from TRBV27 and TRBJ1-4; TRBD1 matches at 8 bases. The receptor's source is an elderly man with acute or convalescent COVID-19. Written as DNA, the CDR3 is TGTGCCAGCAGTCCGGACAGGGCTGGGGTCACAGCAGAAAAACTGTTTTTT. Its translation: CASSPDRAGVTAEKLFF.